The rows below give T cell receptor beta chains drawn from one sample of a study of T-cell memory formation after mild COVID-19. MiXCR, run by TCRdb on the 5' RACE reads, gives a single entry per CDR3 protein. The sample lists 270,000 or so distinct CDR3 sequences, approximately 16% occurring once. Material: PBMCs or a T cell subset sorted from them (not recorded which). The receptors shown here come from a man aged 18 to 29 who had mild COVID-19 (a few samples of this study predate the infection). Cell type and time point are not known. Both conserved end residues are part of each CDR3. The order of the fields is clone size, D gene, V gene, J gene, CDR3 DNA, CDR3 protein. A D gene is named only where the DNA matches it firmly. Some rows have no size entry. The others give once, few or many, or a class for an expanded clone.

>few|NA|TRBV7-9|TRBJ2-1
TGTGCCAGCAGACCATTCACAGGGTCTTACAATGAGCAGTTCTTC
CASRPFTGSYNEQFF
>NA|TRBD1|TRBV7-2|TRBJ2-3
TGTGCCAGCAGCTTTGGGACAGGGTTCACAGATACGCAGTATTTT
CASSFGTGFTDTQYF
>NA|NA|TRBV7-9|TRBJ1-1
TGTGCCAGCAGCTTAGGGCAGGGCTCTGAAGCTTTCTTT
CASSLGQGSEAFF
>few|TRBD1|TRBV9|TRBJ1-1
TGTGCCAGCAGCGTGGGAACCTACGGGACAGCCTCTAGTAACACTGAAGCTTTCTTT
CASSVGTYGTASSNTEAFF
>NA|NA|TRBV7-2|TRBJ1-2
TGTGCCAGCAGCTTAGTTAGCGGGGTCGGCTACACCTTC
CASSLVSGVGYTF
>few|TRBD1|TRBV2|TRBJ1-5
TGTGCCAGCAGGAGACCGGGACAGGGGGTAAATCAGCCCCAGCATTTT
CASRRPGQGVNQPQHF
>few|NA|TRBV6-5|TRBJ2-3
TGTGCCAGCAGTGGGTGGGGCGGCACAGATACGCAGTATTTT
CASSGWGGTDTQYF
>NA|TRBD2|TRBV5-1|TRBJ2-7
TGCGCCAGCAAGTGGACTAGCGGGTCCTACGAGCAGTACTTC
CASKWTSGSYEQYF
>few|NA|TRBV20-1|TRBJ1-5
TGCAGTGCCATGACAGGAGGAGTAGCGCAGCCCCAGCATTTT
CSAMTGGVAQPQHF
>NA|NA|TRBV20-1|TRBJ2-2
TGCAGTGCTGCACGGACAACGAACACCGGGGAGCTGTTTTTT
CSAARTTNTGELFF
>few|NA|TRBV7-2|TRBJ2-2
TGTGCCAGCAGCTTGGGACCATTTCCGGGGGAGCTGTTTTTT
CASSLGPFPGELFF
>many|NA|TRBV5-1|TRBJ2-3
TGCGCCAGCAGCTTGACCATGAGCGTCGGCGCAGATACGCAGTATTTT
CASSLTMSVGADTQYF
>NA|NA|TRBV29-1|TRBJ1-2
TGCAGCGTCCCCGTACAAACAGGGCATTGGGGCTACACCTTC
CSVPVQTGHWGYTF
>few|NA|TRBV7-7|TRBJ2-5
TGTGCCAGCAGCCCCGGGACTTTCGAAGAGACCCAGTACTTC
CASSPGTFEETQYF
>few|TRBD1|TRBV5-1|TRBJ1-1
TGCGCCAGCAGCTTGGGCAGCAGGGGGAGAGGGAACACTGAAGCTTTCTTT
CASSLGSRGRGNTEAFF
>many|NA|TRBV4-1|TRBJ2-1
TGCGCCAGCAGCCAAGATCCGTTCAATGAGCAGTTCTTC
CASSQDPFNEQFF
>few|TRBD2|TRBV20-1|TRBJ2-7
TGCAGTGCTAGAGCGGGGGGGAGCCACGAGCAGTACTTC
CSARAGGSHEQYF
>once|NA|TRBV29-1|TRBJ1-5
TGCAGCGTTGAAGTCGGAAACAATCAGCCCCAGCATTTT
CSVEVGNNQPQHF
>few|NA|TRBV7-2|TRBJ2-1
TGTGCCAGCAGCTTAGCGCTTGTAAGTGAGCAGTTCTTC
CASSLALVSEQFF
>NA|NA|TRBV7-9|TRBJ2-5
TGTGCCAGCATCGTGCTGGACGAGACCCAGTACTTC
CASIVLDETQYF
>many|NA|TRBV4-2|TRBJ1-2
TGTGCCAGCAGCCTTAAGGGAGACTATGGCTACACCTTC
CASSLKGDYGYTF
>NA|TRBD1|TRBV10-3|TRBJ1-6
TGTGCCATCAGTGAAGGACAGGGATTTAATTCACCCCTCCACTTT
CAISEGQGFNSPLHF
>NA|NA|TRBV7-9|TRBJ1-1
TGTGCCAGCAGCTTAGGCAGGGCAGTTCGGAACACTGAAGCTTTCTTT
CASSLGRAVRNTEAFF
>few|NA|TRBV5-1|TRBJ1-6
TGCGCCAGCAGCTTACGCCAGGGCGGTAATTCACCCCTCCACTTT
CASSLRQGGNSPLHF
>few|NA|TRBV6-6|TRBJ2-3
TGTGCCAGCAGGCTTACGGGGGCCACAGATACGCAGTATTTT
CASRLTGATDTQYF
>NA|NA|TRBV29-1|TRBJ2-7
TGCAGCGCCTGGGAGGGGGGGGCGCAGTACTTC
CSAWEGGAQYF
>many|NA|TRBV10-3|TRBJ2-3
TGTGCCATCAAACGGTCAGGCGAAATGAGCACAGATACGCAGTATTTT
CAIKRSGEMSTDTQYF
>NA|NA|TRBV7-7|TRBJ2-5
TGTGCTAGCAGCCAGGGTGGCGGAGAGACCCAGTACTTC
CASSQGGGETQYF
>NA|NA|TRBV25-1|TRBJ1-2
TGTGCCAGCAGTGAGCCGGCGGGAAGGGGCTACACCTTC
CASSEPAGRGYTF
>NA|TRBD1|TRBV29-1|TRBJ2-1
TGCAGCACAGGGGTTAATCTTGGTAATGAGCAGTTCTTC
CSTGVNLGNEQFF
>NA|NA|TRBV6-2/TRBV6-3|TRBJ1-1
TGTGCCAGCAGTTACATAGGGTACGCTGAAGCTTTCTTT
CASSYIGYAEAFF
>NA|NA|TRBV6-1|TRBJ1-5
TGTGCCAGCAGTGAAAGGGGGAATCAGCCCCAGCATTTT
CASSERGNQPQHF
>NA|NA|TRBV24-1|TRBJ2-1
TGTGCCACCAGTGATGCTCGGGGGGCGGGTAATGAGCAGTTCTTC
CATSDARGAGNEQFF
>many|NA|TRBV4-3|TRBJ2-1
TGCGCCAGCAGCCAAGATCGAGGATCCTACAATGAGCAGTTCTTC
CASSQDRGSYNEQFF
>NA|NA|TRBV9|TRBJ2-3
TGTGCCAGCAGCGTAAGAGGGATCCCCACAGATACGCAGTATTTT
CASSVRGIPTDTQYF
>NA|TRBD1|TRBV28|TRBJ1-2
TGTGCCAGCAGTTTAGGGGACAGGGCAGCGGGCTACACCTTC
CASSLGDRAAGYTF
>many|TRBD2|TRBV6-5|TRBJ2-3
TGTGCCAGCAGCGTAGCGGGGGGGCAGGATACGCAGTATTTT
CASSVAGGQDTQYF
>few|NA|TRBV7-3|TRBJ1-2
TGTGCCAGCAGCTTGGGGACTAACTATGGCTACACCTTC
CASSLGTNYGYTF
>few|NA|TRBV12-3/TRBV12-4|TRBJ1-4
TGTGCCAGCAGTAACGGACAGTTAACTAATGAAAAACTGTTTTTT
CASSNGQLTNEKLFF
>few|NA|TRBV5-1|TRBJ1-3
TGCGCCAGCAGCTTGGCCTCAGGGGCTCCGGGAAACACCATATATTTT
CASSLASGAPGNTIYF
>few|NA|TRBV5-1|TRBJ2-2
TGCGCCAGCAGCCCAACTAGTTTAGTGGGCACCGGGGAGCTGTTTTTT
CASSPTSLVGTGELFF
>NA|NA|TRBV2|TRBJ2-1
TGTGCCAGCGTGACCGGGACCTCCAATGAGCAGTTCTTC
CASVTGTSNEQFF
>few|NA|TRBV28|TRBJ2-1
TGTGCCAGCAGCGTAGTTTGGGGGAATGAGCAGTTCTTC
CASSVVWGNEQFF
>few|NA|TRBV5-6|TRBJ1-2
TGTGCCAGCGGAGGGGTAGTGACCAACTATGGCTACACCTTC
CASGGVVTNYGYTF
>NA|NA|TRBV28|TRBJ1-6
TGTGCCAGCAGTTTACGGGGGTTAACCTATAATTCACCCCTCCACTTT
CASSLRGLTYNSPLHF
>few|NA|TRBV7-9|TRBJ2-3
TGTGCCAGCAGCTTAGCGGGGGACGGCGTTGACACAGATACGCAGTATTTT
CASSLAGDGVDTDTQYF
>few|NA|TRBV20-1|TRBJ1-1
TGCAGTGCTAGAAAGACGGGTGGGACTGAAGCTTTCTTT
CSARKTGGTEAFF
>NA|NA|TRBV7-6|TRBJ2-6
TGTGCCAGCAGCTTATACGAAACCTCTGGGGCCAACGTCCTGACTTTC
CASSLYETSGANVLTF